This is a list of T cell receptor beta chains from one sample in a study of control samples from healthy donors and cancer patients. TCRdb keeps only in-frame clones here, not all; method: immunoSEQ multiplex PCR. The profile covers 130,000 to 150,000 clones, with around nine tenths appearing a single time and approximately 8.6% taken by the ten largest. Sequenced input: blood. The receptor source for this set is a woman aged 25-40 years in good health. Both conserved end residues are part of each CDR3.

v_call	j_call	cdr3_aa
TRBV25-1	TRBJ2-2	CASSDRGGRSTGELFF
TRBV6-6	TRBJ2-7	CASSRVLTSGTYEQYF
TRBV1	TRBJ2-5	CTNPRRVMEETQYF
TRBV12-3/TRBV12-4	TRBJ1-6	CASSSPPNSPLHF
TRBV27	TRBJ2-7	CASSYGPSYEQYF
TRBV28	TRBJ1-2	CASSYGVRDYTF
TRBV7-3	TRBJ1-6	CASSLQGDSPLHF
TRBV7-2	TRBJ2-2	CASSSTGIGELFF
TRBV28	TRBJ1-4	CASSLAGGTNEKLFF
TRBV5-4	TRBJ1-4	CASSSGATNEKLFF